This entry describes one T cell receptor (beta chain). Its antigen is not identified. In germline, CDR1 is LGHNT, CDR2 FRNRAP. CDR3 length: 15 residues. V was cut by 7 bases and J by 5 bases, with 15 bases left in between. Each CDR3 protein gets one entry after TCRdb re-called the 5' RACE reads with MiXCR. This table has approximately 48,000 distinct CDR3 sequences, under 7.5% appearing once. This sample was taken from a study of T-cell memory formation after mild COVID-19. The overall study: The study found TCR clusters largely donor specific. Findings and caveats of the study: There was a balanced CD4/CD8 profile in clones contracting day 15 to 85, and later expanders leaned CD4+. Most CD4+ clones that shrank were in CM and EM, while CD8+ ones turned up in EMRA.

This sequence originates from a man between 18 and 35 years old who had mild COVID-19 (a few samples of this study predate the infection). Cell type and time point are not known. Sequencing was performed on PBMCs or a T cell subset sorted from them (not recorded which). The genes are TRBV12-5 and TRBJ1-6; D might be TRBD1 (5 bases). The CDR3 sequence: CASAPVGPNNSPLHF. The CDR3 DNA follows: TGTGCTAGTGCCCCCGTGGGGCCTAATAATTCACCCCTCCACTTT.